This is a list of T cell receptor beta chains from one sample in a study of T cells in Graves' hyperthyroidism and ophthalmopathy. TCRdb re-called the multiplex PCR reads with MiXCR, one entry per CDR3 protein. The data hold about 520,000 distinct CDR3 sequences, with around 24% observed a single time. The sequencing input was blood. The receptors were sampled from a woman aged 25 to 39 with Graves' ophthalmopathy. CDR3s include the opening cysteine and the closing phenylalanine or tryptophan. Fields, in order: J gene, clone size, V gene, D gene, CDR3 protein, CDR3 DNA. The D gene is left open where the match is weak. Clone size is shown for a subset of rows, as once, few, many or a class of expanded clone.

TRBJ1-5	many	TRBV12-3/TRBV12-4	.	CASSYRYRTDSNQPQHF	TGTGCCAGCAGTTACCGCTACCGGACAGATAGCAATCAGCCCCAGCATTTT
TRBJ1-1	.	TRBV3-1	.	CASSRLETEAFF	TGTGCCAGCAGCCGGTTGGAAACTGAAGCTTTCTTT
TRBJ1-2	many	TRBV7-9	TRBD1	CASSLILTGQGYTF	TGTGCCAGCAGCTTAATTTTGACAGGGCAGGGCTACACCTTC
TRBJ2-5	many	TRBV12-3/TRBV12-4	TRBD2	CASSSLAGGKETQYF	TGTGCCAGCAGTTCACTAGCGGGGGGGAAAGAGACCCAGTACTTC
TRBJ1-2	few	TRBV6-1	TRBD1	CASSEAGTGGNYGYTF	TGTGCCAGCAGTGAAGCTGGGACAGGGGGAAACTATGGCTACACCTTC
TRBJ2-5	many	TRBV6-1	.	CASSPLASTKTQYF	TGTGCCAGCAGTCCCCTGGCTTCGACAAAGACCCAGTACTTC
TRBJ1-1	.	TRBV5-1	.	CASSKDRTNTEAFF	TGCGCCAGCAGCAAGGACAGAACGAACACTGAAGCTTTCTTT
TRBJ1-1	many	TRBV29-1	.	CSVGDRNLIGAFF	TGCAGCGTTGGAGACAGGAACCTAATCGGAGCTTTCTTT
TRBJ1-5	many	TRBV7-6	.	CASSLVVDQPQHF	TGTGCCAGCAGCTTAGTCGTGGATCAGCCCCAGCATTTT
TRBJ2-2	few	TRBV7-2	.	CASNVFVNTGELFF	TGTGCCAGCAATGTGTTCGTGAACACCGGGGAGCTGTTTTTT
TRBJ1-1	many	TRBV10-3	.	CAIRQTDTNTEAFF	TGTGCCATCAGACAGACGGACACGAACACTGAAGCTTTCTTT
TRBJ1-1	few	TRBV28	.	CASSLWPGAEAFF	TGTGCCAGCAGTCTATGGCCCGGGGCTGAAGCTTTCTTT
TRBJ2-7	many	TRBV5-1	.	CASMKDNEQYF	TGCGCCAGTATGAAAGATAACGAGCAGTACTTC
TRBJ1-2	.	TRBV20-1	.	CSARDGGSDGYTF	TGCAGTGCTAGAGACGGGGGAAGCGATGGCTACACCTTC
TRBJ2-5	many	TRBV19	TRBD2	CASRPAGMIETQYF	TGTGCCAGTAGACCAGCGGGGATGATAGAGACCCAGTACTTC
TRBJ2-7	many	TRBV15	.	CATSSPYTYEQYF	TGTGCCACCAGCTCTCCGTATACCTACGAGCAGTACTTC